This T cell receptor (beta chain) originates from a study of T cells in Graves' hyperthyroidism and ophthalmopathy. Overall study results and limits: The model identified upcoming ophthalmopathy a median about 6.5 months ahead of onset.

This clonotype came up many times. Its target is not known. Germline V CDR1 and CDR2: SGHAT, FQNNGV. The ends lost 5 bases at V and 9 bases at J; junction bases unmatched: 18. The length of the CDR3 is 17 residues. It was RNA transcripts that yielded the amplified TCR beta CDR3 regions. HTBI primers drove first-round RT-PCR of the TCR CDR3. TCRdb independently ran MiXCR on the multiplex PCR reads; one entry per CDR3 protein. This table has over 550,000 distinct CDR3 sequences, 16% appearing once. Absent ophthalmopathy progression within 18 months defined stable Graves' hyperthyroidism. Reasons for excluding patients were uncontrolled infection, other autoimmune disease, pregnancy or lactation. Extraction of PBMCs used more than 8.5 ml of fresh peripheral blood.

Sequenced input: blood. The sequence derives from a woman under 30 with Graves' hyperthyroidism. This sequence joins TRBV11-2 and TRBJ2-1, with 8 bases that match TRBD2. The DNA of the CDR3 is TGTGCCAGCAGCCCCGGGCTAGCGGGCAGGGATTATATTGAGCAGTTCTTC. Protein sequence: CASSPGLAGRDYIEQFF.